This entry lists 27 T cell receptor beta chains sequenced from one sample in a study of PD-1 blockade in classical Hodgkin lymphoma. Data came from immunoSEQ multiplex PCR; TCRdb stores just in-frame clones and leaves some out. The data show about 10,000 clones, 70% to 80% seen once. Noted time point: cycle 4 day 1 (C4D1), after less than 7 weeks of nivolumab. Patients all relapsed after autologous stem cell transplantation, and there was variation in brentuximab vedotin exposure. Magnetic negative selection, applied to thawed PBMCs, was used to isolate the CD8+ T cells. Sequences were derived from CD8+ T cells from blood, sampled before the fourth cycle of nivolumab. The receptors come from a human donor with classical Hodgkin lymphoma.

CDR3 DNA: TGTGCCAGCAGCCCAGGTGGGGGCAGCTACGAGCAGTACTTC. Translated: CASSPGGGSYEQYF. The J gene is TRBJ2-7, the V gene TRBV9, with a weak D call TRBD1 (6 bases). Germline CDR1 and CDR2: SGDLS and YYNGEE. V was shortened by 4 bases and J by 3 bases, with 14 bases between the two germline ends. The CDR3 extends over 14 amino acids. The variable domain in full, with the rest retrieved from reference TRBV9 and TRBJ2-7, is DSGVTQTPKHLITATGQRVTLRCSPRSGDLSVYWYQQSLDQGLQFLIQYYNGEERAKGNILERFSAQQFPDLHSELNLSSLELGDSALYFCASSPGGGSYEQYFGPGTRLTVT.

The V and J genes are TRBV27 and TRBJ2-1; weak D call: TRBD1 (5 bases). The germline gives CDR1 MNHEY, CDR2 SMNVEV (reference sequence). The CDR3 has 14 residues. The V end lost 8 bases, the J end lost 0 bases, and 11 bases lay between the germline ends. For the CDR3, the DNA is TGTGCCAGCGCCACAGGTAGCTCCTACAATGAGCAGTTCTTC. Residues: CASATGSSYNEQFF.

This chain connects TRBV4-1 to TRBJ2-5; 7 bases fit TRBD1. CDR1 and CDR2 from the germline V gene are MGHRA and YSYEKL. The CDR3 runs to 15 residues. The ends lost 3 bases at V and 2 bases at J; junction bases unmatched: 6. CDR3 sequence reads: CASSHWGQTQETQYF. DNA of the CDR3: TGCGCCAGCAGCCATTGGGGACAGACACAAGAGACCCAGTACTTC.

The gene calls are TRBV12-5 and TRBJ2-1, with 7 bases matching TRBD2. In germline, CDR1 is LGHNT, CDR2 FRNRAP. With V trimmed by 0 bases and J by 8 bases, 4 bases remained unmatched. The CDR3 sequence is 14 residues long. CDR3 DNA: TGTGCTAGTGGTTTGGTCAGGGAGGGGTATGAGCAGTTCTTC. It encodes CASGLVREGYEQFF.

The chain carries TRBV6-5 and TRBJ1-1; D gene unclear. Germline-derived CDR1 and CDR2 are MNHEY and SVGAGI. CDR3 length equals 14 residues. Trimming removed 4 bases at V and 5 bases at J, with 14 bases between. The CDR3 sequence: CASSSTSTGTEAFF. CDR3 nucleotide sequence: TGTGCCAGCAGTTCGACTTCTACGGGAACTGAAGCTTTCTTT.

The table lists this clone with a few counts. This sequence joins TRBV7-9 and TRBJ2-7; 7 bases map to TRBD1. This CDR3 has 15 residues. V lost 5 bases and J lost 4; bases outside the gene matches: 11. Per germline, CDR1 SEHNR and CDR2 FQNEAQ (reference sequence). The chain's CDR3 is CASSDLTGPHYEQYF. Written as DNA, the CDR3 is TGTGCCAGCAGCGACCTGACAGGGCCTCATTACGAGCAGTACTTC.

The chain uses TRBV2 and TRBJ2-2, with 9 positions matching TRBD2. Germline CDR1 and CDR2: SNHLY and FYNNEI. The trim removed 3 bases at V and 7 bases at J, leaving 6 bases unmatched. CDR3 length: 15 residues. This chain's CDR3 is CASSEVAGVSGELFF. DNA for the CDR3: TGTGCCAGCAGTGAGGTAGCGGGAGTCAGCGGGGAGCTGTTTTTT.

V usage is TRBV9 and J usage is TRBJ1-1, with D possibly being TRBD1 (6 bases). CDR1 is SGDLS and CDR2 is YYNGEE in the germline V gene. V gave up 4 bases and J gave up 1 base, with 8 bases separating them. CDR3 length equals 13 residues. Here the CDR3 DNA reads TGTGCCAGCAGCTTGGGACAGAACACTGAAGCTTTCTTT. Its translation is CASSLGQNTEAFF.

V and J are TRBV2 and TRBJ1-2; D unresolved. V shed 6 bases and J shed 3 bases, with 8 bases lying between them. CDR3 length: 12 amino acids. Germline-derived CDR1 and CDR2 are SNHLY and FYNNEI. The CDR3 nucleotides are TGTGCCAGCAGCTTCAAGGACTATGGCTACACCTTC. Protein sequence: CASSFKDYGYTF.

The table lists this clone with a few counts. The rearrangement uses TRBV19 and TRBJ1-5, with 10 nucleotides matching TRBD1. Germline V lookup: CDR1 LNHDA, CDR2 SQIVND (reference sequence). V was pared by 7 bases and J by 7 bases, with 13 bases of the junction left unmatched. CDR3 size: 16 residues. CDR3 sequence reads: CASTELPTGGEQPQHF. In DNA, the CDR3 is TGTGCCAGTACCGAACTCCCGACAGGGGGCGAACAGCCCCAGCATTTT.

The rearrangement joins TRBV5-1 to TRBJ1-1; 11 bases align to TRBD1. This CDR3 is 15 amino acids long. The germline CDR1 and CDR2 sequences are SGHRS and YFSETQ. Trimming took 0 bases from V and 5 from J; bases not matched to a gene: 3. The CDR3 coding sequence is TGCGCCAGCAGCTTGGAAGGGACAGGGGGGACTGAAGCTTTCTTT. Protein: CASSLEGTGGTEAFF.

The chain combines TRBV18 with TRBJ2-1; possible D gene TRBD2, 6 bases. Trimming took 3 bases from V and 14 from J, leaving 17 bases between them. The V gene's germline CDR1 is KGHSH and CDR2 LQKENI. The CDR3 has 13 residues. CDR3 bases: TGTGCCAGCTCACCTAGGGACTCTCCCCATGAGTTCTTC. Its protein is CASSPRDSPHEFF.

The table lists this clone with a few counts. The gene calls are TRBV11-1 and TRBJ1-1; D gene unclear. The V end lost 4 bases, the J end lost 0 bases, and 15 bases lay between the germline ends. Germline V CDR1 and CDR2: SGHAT, FQDESV (reference sequence). The CDR3 runs 16 residues. Here the CDR3 reads CASSWEGGPLNTEAFF. Here the CDR3 DNA reads TGTGCCAGCAGCTGGGAAGGCGGGCCGCTGAACACTGAAGCTTTCTTT.

The genes are TRBV7-9 and TRBJ1-1; 8 nucleotides align to TRBD1. CDR3 size: 14 residues. Trimming cost V 5 bases and J 4 bases; bases outside gene matches: 6. CDR1 SEHNR and CDR2 FQNEAQ come from the germline V gene (reference sequence). CDR3 loop: CASSPTGVSTEAFF. In nucleotides, the CDR3 is TGTGCCAGCAGCCCGACAGGGGTAAGCACTGAAGCTTTCTTT.

The genes are TRBV2 and TRBJ1-6, with D possibly being TRBD1 (5 bases). The CDR3 totals 15 residues. Trimming took off 6 bases at V and 10 bases at J, with 19 bases between the two ends. Per the germline V gene, CDR1 is SNHLY and CDR2 is FYNNEI. The CDR3 DNA sequence: TGTGCCAGCAGCCATTTAGATGGGGGTGGCTCACCCCTCCACTTT. Protein product: CASSHLDGGGSPLHF. Supplemented by reference TRBV2 and TRBJ1-6, the full variable domain reads EPEVTQTPSHQVTQMGQEVILRCVPISNHLYFYWYRQILGQKVEFLVSFYNNEISEKSEIFDDQFSVERPDGSNFTLKIRSTKLEDSAMYFCASSHLDGGGSPLHFGNGTRLTVT.

The chain carries TRBV9 and TRBJ2-5, with TRBD2 identical over 7 bases. V was clipped by 5 bases and J by 5 bases; unmatched bases: 9. The CDR3 consists of 14 residues. The germline V gene encodes CDR1 SGDLS and CDR2 YYNGEE. CDR3 DNA: TGTGCCAGCAGTCGGTCGGGGGGTACGGAGACCCAGTACTTC. Translation gives CASSRSGGTETQYF. Full variable domain (missing parts from reference TRBV9 and TRBJ2-5): DSGVTQTPKHLITATGQRVTLRCSPRSGDLSVYWYQQSLDQGLQFLIQYYNGEERAKGNILERFSAQQFPDLHSELNLSSLELGDSALYFCASSRSGGTETQYFGPGTRLLVL.

This clone was seen only a few times. The chain recombines TRBV28 with TRBJ1-1; D is uncertain. CDR1 and CDR2 (germline): MDHEN, SYDVKM. Deletions cut 6 bases from V and 1 base from J, with 9 bases between. The length of the CDR3 is 13 residues. Here the CDR3 DNA reads TGTGCCAGCAGCCTGACGAGGAACACTGAAGCTTTCTTT. Protein sequence: CASSLTRNTEAFF.

The V gene is TRBV19, the J gene TRBJ1-5, with 8 bases lining up with TRBD1. The CDR3 is 15 residues long. Trimming at V came to 5 bases and at J to 7 bases, leaving 10 bases not matched to a gene. Germline CDR1 reads LNHDA; CDR2 reads SQIVND (reference sequence). In DNA, the CDR3 is TGTGCCAGTAGTTTCCTTCAGGGGGCCGGGCAGCCCCAGCATTTT. Translated: CASSFLQGAGQPQHF.

The rearrangement joins TRBV6-1 to TRBJ2-2; 10 positions agree with TRBD1. The V gene's germline CDR1 is MNHNS and CDR2 SASEGT. The CDR3 has 19 amino acids. Unmatched junction bases numbered 11, after V lost 4 bases and J lost 0 bases. The CDR3 DNA sequence: TGTGCCAGCAGTGCCTTACCGGGACAGGGGTCCGCGAACACCGGGGAGCTGTTTTTT. Translating gives CASSALPGQGSANTGELFF.

In this sample, this clone turned up a few times. The chain couples TRBV7-9 to TRBJ2-3; D is unclear. Trimming shortened V by 3 bases and J by 2 bases, and 6 bases separated the two germline ends. This CDR3 contains 13 residues. The V gene's germline CDR1 is SEHNR and CDR2 FQNEAQ (reference sequence). CDR3 nucleotides: TGTGCCAGCAGCTTTTCCCTCACAGATACGCAGTATTTT. Translated, it gives CASSFSLTDTQYF.

The J gene is TRBJ2-5, the V gene TRBV28; TRBD1 matches 10 bases. The V segment lost 7 bases and the J segment 5 bases; nucleotides outside the gene matches: 10. This CDR3 is 15 amino acids long. Germline V lookup: CDR1 MDHEN, CDR2 SYDVKM. The CDR3 region has the DNA TGTGCCAGCAACCCCCTCGCGGACAGGGGGGAGACCCAGTACTTC. Translated: CASNPLADRGETQYF.

This chain connects TRBV27 to TRBJ2-2; tentatively, D is TRBD1 or TRBD2 (5 bases each). Trimming cost V 2 bases and J 4 bases, with 11 bases left between them. CDR3 length: 15 residues. Looked up from germline, CDR1 is MNHEY and CDR2 is SMNVEV (reference sequence). The CDR3, as DNA: TGTGCCAGCAGTTTAATGGGGGTGGTCACCGGGGAGCTGTTTTTT. Amino acid sequence: CASSLMGVVTGELFF.

This clone was detected once. The gene calls are TRBV27 and TRBJ2-7; TRBD2 matches 15 bases. Trimming cost V 5 bases and J 5 bases; bases outside gene matches: 13. Germline V gives CDR1 MNHEY, CDR2 SMNVEV (reference sequence). The CDR3 is 18 residues long. Here the CDR3 DNA reads TGTGCCAGCAGTCCGGGACTAGCGGGAGGCCCACTCACGGACGAGCAGTACTTC. This codes for CASSPGLAGGPLTDEQYF.

The gene calls are TRBV15 and TRBJ2-3, with 9 positions matching TRBD1. J gave up 9 bases and V 3 bases, and 4 bases lay outside the gene matches. The CDR3 has 13 amino acids. The germline V gene encodes CDR1 LNHNV and CDR2 YYDKDF (reference sequence). CDR3 residues: CATSRVTGGTQYF. In DNA, the CDR3 is TGTGCCACCAGCAGGGTGACAGGGGGGACGCAGTATTTT.

The chain couples TRBV28 to TRBJ1-1; D unclear. The CDR3 totals 18 residues. The V gene lost 5 bases and the J gene lost 4 bases, with 26 bases spanning the gap. CDR1 is MDHEN and CDR2 is SYDVKM in the germline V gene. CDR3 protein: CASSPPPTRNPRITEAFF. The CDR3 DNA follows: TGTGCCAGCAGTCCCCCACCGACCCGTAACCCGAGGATCACTGAAGCTTTCTTT. The variable domain in full, completed from reference TRBV28 and TRBJ1-1, reads DVKVTQSSRYLVKRTGEKVFLECVQDMDHENMFWYRQDPGLGLRLIYFSYDVKMKEKGDIPEGYSVSREKKERFSLILESASTNQTSMYLCASSPPPTRNPRITEAFFGQGTRLTVV.

As concerns this clone: Germline and junction disagree at one end, which may indicate a read error. This chain connects TRBV28 to TRBJ1-2, with D maybe TRBD1 (5 bases). This CDR3 region has 14 residues. CDR1 and CDR2 from the germline V gene are MDHEN and SYDVKM. For the CDR3, the DNA is TGTGCCAGCCTACTAACCGGGACCTACTACGGCTACACCTTC. Its protein is CASLLTGTYYGYTF.

The chain joins TRBV5-1 to TRBJ1-1, with TRBD1 matching over 12 bases. The CDR3 contains 18 residues. The trim removed 0 bases at V and 0 bases at J, leaving 6 bases unmatched. In germline, CDR1 is SGHRS, CDR2 YFSETQ. CDR3: CASSLDGTGGFMNTEAFF. In DNA, the CDR3 is TGCGCCAGCAGCTTGGATGGGACAGGGGGCTTTATGAACACTGAAGCTTTCTTT.